This T cell receptor (beta chain) was identified during a study of shared clonotypes between healthy human individuals. Clones were read by immunoSEQ multiplex PCR, and TCRdb kept only the in-frame ones, dropping some. Among 2 million to 2.5 million clones listed, approximately 95% were seen once. The CDR3 totals 13 residues. Germline CDR1 reads SNHLY; CDR2 reads FYNNEI. Between the trimmed V and J ends, which lost 6 bases and 2 bases, there was a span of 10 bases. This chain links TRBV2 with TRBJ1-2; maybe TRBD1 (5 bases). Material: naive CD4+ T cells from PBMCs. Subset described: CD45RA+ positively selected. This TCR derives from a young man in good health. Some clones in this sample may be carry-over from other donors' samples. The CDR3 sequence is CASREQANYGYTF. Here the CDR3 DNA reads TGTGCCAGCAGAGAACAGGCAAACTATGGCTACACCTTC. The complete variable domain, with remaining parts taken from reference TRBV2 and TRBJ1-2, reads EPEVTQTPSHQVTQMGQEVILRCVPISNHLYFYWYRQILGQKVEFLVSFYNNEISEKSEIFDDQFSVERPDGSNFTLKIRSTKLEDSAMYFCASREQANYGYTFGSGTRLTVV.